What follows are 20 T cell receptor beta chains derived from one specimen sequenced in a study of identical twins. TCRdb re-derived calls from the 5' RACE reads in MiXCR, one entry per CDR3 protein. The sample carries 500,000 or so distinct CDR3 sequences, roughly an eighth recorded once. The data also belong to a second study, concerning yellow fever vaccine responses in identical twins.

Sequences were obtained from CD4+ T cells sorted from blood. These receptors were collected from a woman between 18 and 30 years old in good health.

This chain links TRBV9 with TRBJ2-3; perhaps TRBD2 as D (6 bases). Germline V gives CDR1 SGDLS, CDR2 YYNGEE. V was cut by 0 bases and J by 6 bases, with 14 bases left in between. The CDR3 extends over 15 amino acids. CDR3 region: CASSVDRGRDDTQYF. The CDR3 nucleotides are TGTGCCAGCAGCGTAGATCGGGGGAGAGACGATACGCAGTATTTT.

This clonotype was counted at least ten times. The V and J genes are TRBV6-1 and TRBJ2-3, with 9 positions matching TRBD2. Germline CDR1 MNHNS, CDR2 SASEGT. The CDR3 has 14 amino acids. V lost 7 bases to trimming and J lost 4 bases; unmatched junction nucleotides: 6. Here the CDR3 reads CASKASGISDTQYF. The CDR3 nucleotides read TGTGCCAGCAAGGCTAGCGGGATCTCAGATACGCAGTATTTT.

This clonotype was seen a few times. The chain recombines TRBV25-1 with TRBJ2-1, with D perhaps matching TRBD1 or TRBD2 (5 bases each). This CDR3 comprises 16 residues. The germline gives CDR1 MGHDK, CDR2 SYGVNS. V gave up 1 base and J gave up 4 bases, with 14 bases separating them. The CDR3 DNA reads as TGTGCCAGCAGTGAATTCGGGGCAGGGAGTTACAATGAGCAGTTCTTC. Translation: CASSEFGAGSYNEQFF.

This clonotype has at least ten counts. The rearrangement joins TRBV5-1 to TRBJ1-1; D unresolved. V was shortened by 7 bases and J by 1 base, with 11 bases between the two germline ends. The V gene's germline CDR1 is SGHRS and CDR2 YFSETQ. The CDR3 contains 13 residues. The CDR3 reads CASGRARNTEAFF. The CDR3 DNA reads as TGCGCCAGCGGAAGAGCGAGGAACACTGAAGCTTTCTTT. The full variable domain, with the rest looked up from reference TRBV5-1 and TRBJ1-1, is KAGVTQTPRYLIKTRGQQVTLSCSPISGHRSVSWYQQTPGQGLQFLFEYFSETQRNKGNFPGRFSGRQFSNSRSEMNVSTLELGDSALYLCASGRARNTEAFFGQGTRLTVV.

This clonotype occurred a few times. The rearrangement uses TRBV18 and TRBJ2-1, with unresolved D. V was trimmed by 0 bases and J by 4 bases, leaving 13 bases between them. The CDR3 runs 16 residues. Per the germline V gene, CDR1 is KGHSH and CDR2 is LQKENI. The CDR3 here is CASSPPSQASYNEQFF. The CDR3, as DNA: TGTGCCAGCTCACCACCAAGTCAGGCTTCTTACAATGAGCAGTTCTTC.

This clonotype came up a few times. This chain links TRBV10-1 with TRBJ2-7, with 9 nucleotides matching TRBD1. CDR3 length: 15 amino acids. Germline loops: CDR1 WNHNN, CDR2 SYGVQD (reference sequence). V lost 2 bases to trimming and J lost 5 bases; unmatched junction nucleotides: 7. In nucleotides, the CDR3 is TGCGCCAGCAGTGAGCCGTCTACAGGGGGCAACGAGCAGTACTTC. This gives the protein CASSEPSTGGNEQYF.

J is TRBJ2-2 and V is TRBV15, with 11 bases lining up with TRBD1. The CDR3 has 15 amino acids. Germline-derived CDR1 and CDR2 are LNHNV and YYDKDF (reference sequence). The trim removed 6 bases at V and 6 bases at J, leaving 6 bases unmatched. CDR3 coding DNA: TGTGCCACCAGTAGCAGGGACAGGGGGTCCGGGGAGCTGTTTTTT. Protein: CATSSRDRGSGELFF.

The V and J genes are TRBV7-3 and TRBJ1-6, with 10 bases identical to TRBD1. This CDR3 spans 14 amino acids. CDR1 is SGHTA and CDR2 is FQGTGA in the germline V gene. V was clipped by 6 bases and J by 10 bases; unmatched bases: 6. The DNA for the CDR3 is TGTGCCAGCAGATTAGGACAGGGGGGATCACCCCTCCACTTT. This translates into CASRLGQGGSPLHF. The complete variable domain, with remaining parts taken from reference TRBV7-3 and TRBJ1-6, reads GAGVSQTPSNKVTEKGKYVELRCDPISGHTALYWYRQSLGQGPEFLIYFQGTGAADDSGLPNDRFFAVRPEGSVSTLKIQRTERGDSAVYLCASRLGQGGSPLHFGNGTRLTVT.

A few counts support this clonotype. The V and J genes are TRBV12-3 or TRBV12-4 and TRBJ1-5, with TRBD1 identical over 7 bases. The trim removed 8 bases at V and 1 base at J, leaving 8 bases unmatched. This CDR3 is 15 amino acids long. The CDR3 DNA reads TGTGCCAGCGGCGTCGGGGGACAGAGCAATCAGCCCCAGCATTTT. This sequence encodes CASGVGGQSNQPQHF.

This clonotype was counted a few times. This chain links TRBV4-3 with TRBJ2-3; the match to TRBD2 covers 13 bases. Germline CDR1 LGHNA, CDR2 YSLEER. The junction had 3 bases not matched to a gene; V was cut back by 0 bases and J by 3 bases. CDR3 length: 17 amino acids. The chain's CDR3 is CASSQELAGGVTDTQYF. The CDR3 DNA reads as TGCGCCAGCAGCCAAGAACTAGCGGGAGGGGTTACAGATACGCAGTATTTT.

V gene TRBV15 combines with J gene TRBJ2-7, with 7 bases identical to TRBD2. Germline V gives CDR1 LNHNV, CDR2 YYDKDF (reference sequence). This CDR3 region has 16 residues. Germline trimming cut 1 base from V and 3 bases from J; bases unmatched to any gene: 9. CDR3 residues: CATSRGWGLRNYEQYF. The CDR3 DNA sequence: TGTGCCACCAGCAGAGGCTGGGGACTACGAAACTACGAGCAGTACTTC.

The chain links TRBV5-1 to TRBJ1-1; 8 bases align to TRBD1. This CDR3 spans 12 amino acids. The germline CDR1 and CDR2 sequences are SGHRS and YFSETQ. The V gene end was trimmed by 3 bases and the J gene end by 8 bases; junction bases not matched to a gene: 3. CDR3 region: CASSSGQGEAFF. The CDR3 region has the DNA TGCGCCAGCAGCTCAGGACAGGGAGAAGCTTTCTTT.

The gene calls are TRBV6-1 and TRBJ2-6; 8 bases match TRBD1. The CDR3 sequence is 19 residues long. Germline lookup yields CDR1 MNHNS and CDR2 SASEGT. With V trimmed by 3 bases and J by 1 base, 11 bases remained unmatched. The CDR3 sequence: CASSDAGTGGFSGANVLTF. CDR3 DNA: TGTGCCAGCAGTGATGCGGGGACAGGTGGATTTTCTGGGGCCAACGTCCTGACTTTC.

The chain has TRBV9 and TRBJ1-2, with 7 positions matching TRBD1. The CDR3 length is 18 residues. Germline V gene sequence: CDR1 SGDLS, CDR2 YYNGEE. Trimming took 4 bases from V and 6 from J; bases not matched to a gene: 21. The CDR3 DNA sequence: TGTGCCAGCAGCTTCGACCTTATCGGGACAGTCTCTTCTGATGGCTACACCTTC. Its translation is CASSFDLIGTVSSDGYTF.

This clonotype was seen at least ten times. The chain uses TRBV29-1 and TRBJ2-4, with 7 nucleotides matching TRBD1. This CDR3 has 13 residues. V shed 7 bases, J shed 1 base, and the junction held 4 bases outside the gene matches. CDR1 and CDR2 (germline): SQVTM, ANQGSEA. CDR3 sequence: CSGGQDAKNIQYF. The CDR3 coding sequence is TGCAGCGGAGGACAGGATGCCAAAAACATTCAGTACTTC. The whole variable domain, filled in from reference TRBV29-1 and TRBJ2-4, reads SAVISQKPSRDICQRGTSLTIQCQVDSQVTMMFWYRQQPGQSLTLIATANQGSEATYESGFVIDKFPISRPNLTFSTLTVSNMSPEDSSIYLCSGGQDAKNIQYFGAGTRLSVL.

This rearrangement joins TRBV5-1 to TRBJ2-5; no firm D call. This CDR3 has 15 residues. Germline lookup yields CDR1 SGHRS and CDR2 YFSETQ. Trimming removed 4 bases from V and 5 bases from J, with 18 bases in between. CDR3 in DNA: TGCGCCAGCAGCCCGGGCTCAGCCAAACGGGAGACCCAGTACTTC. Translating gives CASSPGSAKRETQYF.

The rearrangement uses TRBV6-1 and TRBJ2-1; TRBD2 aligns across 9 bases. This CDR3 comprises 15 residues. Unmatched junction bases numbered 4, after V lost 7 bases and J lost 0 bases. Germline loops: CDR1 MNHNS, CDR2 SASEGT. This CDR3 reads CASNLAGSSYNEQFF. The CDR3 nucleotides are TGTGCCAGCAATCTAGCGGGGAGCTCCTACAATGAGCAGTTCTTC.

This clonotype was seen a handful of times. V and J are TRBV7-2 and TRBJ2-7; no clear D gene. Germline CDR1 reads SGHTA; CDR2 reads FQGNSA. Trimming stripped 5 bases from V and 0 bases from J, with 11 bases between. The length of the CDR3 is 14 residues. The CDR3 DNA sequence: TGTGCCAGCAGCCCGCGCGCCCTCTCCTACGAGCAGTACTTC. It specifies CASSPRALSYEQYF.

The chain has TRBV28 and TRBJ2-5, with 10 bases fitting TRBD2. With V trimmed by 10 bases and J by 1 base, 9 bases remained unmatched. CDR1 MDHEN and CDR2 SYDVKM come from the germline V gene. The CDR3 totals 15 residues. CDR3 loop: CATRTSGKVQETQYF. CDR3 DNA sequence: TGTGCCACAAGGACTAGCGGAAAGGTCCAAGAGACCCAGTACTTC.

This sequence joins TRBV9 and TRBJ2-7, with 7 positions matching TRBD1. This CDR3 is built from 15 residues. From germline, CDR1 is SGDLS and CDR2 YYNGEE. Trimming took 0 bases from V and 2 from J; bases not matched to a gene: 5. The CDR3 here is CASSVETGAAYEQYF. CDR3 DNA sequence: TGTGCCAGCAGCGTAGAAACAGGGGCCGCCTACGAGCAGTACTTC. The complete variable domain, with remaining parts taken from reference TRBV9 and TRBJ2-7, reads DSGVTQTPKHLITATGQRVTLRCSPRSGDLSVYWYQQSLDQGLQFLIQYYNGEERAKGNILERFSAQQFPDLHSELNLSSLELGDSALYFCASSVETGAAYEQYFGPGTRLTVT.